The 13 T cell receptor beta chains in this list originate from one sample, sequenced in a study of cytomegalovirus exposure and HLA in healthy donors. 13 Jbeta primers and 60 Vbeta primers were used for the PCR. Produced via immunoSEQ multiplex PCR; TCRdb's table is partial and in-frame only. This sample carries around 130,000 clones, around three quarters of them seen once, and the ten largest clones take around 5%. Sequenced input: PBMCs. These receptors came from a man aged 30 to 39 in good health and CMV-seronegative.

This sequence joins TRBV7-9 and TRBJ2-1; 7 positions agree with TRBD1. This CDR3 has 17 amino acids. The germline V gene has CDR1 SEHNR and CDR2 FQNEAQ (reference sequence). The trim removed 5 bases at V and 0 bases at J, leaving 10 bases unmatched. The CDR3 spells CASSISGTANSYNEQFF. In nucleotides, the CDR3 is TGTGCCAGCAGCATCTCCGGGACAGCGAACTCCTACAATGAGCAGTTCTTC.

The CDR3 nucleotides are TGTGCCAGCAGCCAAGGATGGGGGGGCCTAATCCATGAGCAGTTCTTC. It encodes CASSQGWGGLIHEQFF. The V and J genes are TRBV14 and TRBJ2-1, with D perhaps TRBD2 (7 bases). V lost 1 base to trimming and J lost 8 bases, with 18 bases between them. Germline V gene sequence: CDR1 SGHDN, CDR2 FVKESK. The CDR3 spans 16 residues. The entire variable domain, with the rest obtained from reference TRBV14 and TRBJ2-1, is as follows: EAGVTQFPSHSVIEKGQTVTLRCDPISGHDNLYWYRRVMGKEIKFLLHFVKESKQDESGMPNNRFLAERTGGTYSTLKVQPAELEDSGVYFCASSQGWGGLIHEQFFGPGTRLTVL.

This clone has a single count. J is TRBJ2-3 and V is TRBV5-4, with 9 bases aligning to TRBD2. Looked up from germline, CDR1 is SGHNT and CDR2 is YYREEE (reference sequence). The CDR3 is 17 residues long. Trimming at V came to 4 bases and at J to 6 bases, leaving 15 bases not matched to a gene. The CDR3 sequence: CASSAGGDYRAPDTQYF. CDR3 DNA: TGTGCCAGCAGCGCGGGGGGGGACTATAGGGCTCCGGATACGCAGTATTTT. The whole variable domain, filled in from reference TRBV5-4 and TRBJ2-3, reads ETGVTQSPTHLIKTRGQQVTLRCSSQSGHNTVSWYQQALGQGPQFIFQYYREEENGRGNFPPRFSGLQFPNYSSELNVNALELDDSALYLCASSAGGDYRAPDTQYFGPGTRLTVL.

This sequence joins TRBV5-1 and TRBJ2-5, with D perhaps matching TRBD1 (7 bases). The DNA end is a closer match to TRBJ2-7, so the J assignment may be wrong. Germline-derived CDR1 and CDR2 are SGHRS and YFSETQ. The CDR3 has 14 amino acids. The DNA for the CDR3 is TGCGCCAGCAGCTTGTATCCAGGGGGGTACGAGCAGTACTTC. Residues: CASSLYPGGYEQYF.

This sequence joins TRBV11-2 and TRBJ2-7, with a possible D match to TRBD2 (6 bases). Germline CDR1 SGHAT, CDR2 FQNNGV. V lost 3 bases, J lost 6 bases, and 15 bases lay in between. The CDR3 sequence is 14 residues long. The DNA for the CDR3 is TGTGCCAGCAGCTTTATCCCCGGGGGTTCCGAGCAGTACTTC. Translation gives CASSFIPGGSEQYF.

The chain combines TRBV4-2 with TRBJ2-3; 9 nucleotides line up with TRBD2. Germline trimming cut 0 bases from V and 6 bases from J; bases unmatched to any gene: 10. The CDR3 has 17 amino acids. Per the germline V gene, CDR1 is LGHNA and CDR2 is YNFKEQ. CDR3 nucleotide sequence: TGTGCCAGCAGCCAAGATATGCGGGGGGGCGACTGGGATACGCAGTATTTT. This translates into CASSQDMRGGDWDTQYF.

The chain recombines TRBV28 with TRBJ1-2, with D perhaps matching TRBD1 (6 bases). V lost 2 bases and J 5 bases, leaving 15 bases between the germline ends. Germline V gene sequence: CDR1 MDHEN, CDR2 SYDVKM. The CDR3 totals 15 residues. DNA of the CDR3: TGTGCCAGCAGTTTAGGGGAGGGGGACTTATATGGCTACACCTTC. Its protein is CASSLGEGDLYGYTF.

This clone was seen only a few times. The chain links TRBV30 to TRBJ1-2, with 8 bases that match TRBD1. This CDR3 spans 13 amino acids. Germline V gives CDR1 GTSNPN, CDR2 SVGIG (reference sequence). The junction had 6 bases not matched to a gene; V was cut back by 0 bases and J by 9 bases. CDR3 coding DNA: TGTGCCTGGAGTGTTGGGGGACAGGCCCGCTACACCTTC. Encoded protein: CAWSVGGQARYTF.

This chain uses TRBV29-1 with TRBJ2-2; 7 bases line up with TRBD2. Per the germline V gene, CDR1 is SQVTM and CDR2 is ANQGSEA. CDR3 size: 14 residues. The J segment lost 2 bases and the V segment lost 8 bases, leaving 8 bases of the junction unmatched. The CDR3 DNA sequence: TGCAGCTCGAGGGCGGGAGCAAACACCGGGGAGCTGTTTTTT. Translated, it gives CSSRAGANTGELFF.

This clone was picked up a small number of times. This chain links TRBV4-2 with TRBJ1-4; no clear D gene. The germline V and J ends were trimmed by 1 base and 6 bases, with 6 bases remaining between them. CDR1 is LGHNA and CDR2 is YNFKEQ in the germline V gene. CDR3 length: 13 amino acids. CDR3 loop: CASSQVGDEKLFF. The CDR3 bases are TGTGCCAGCAGCCAAGTCGGGGATGAAAAACTGTTTTTT.

The rearrangement links TRBV5-6 to TRBJ2-1; TRBD2 matches at 7 bases. Germline V gene sequence: CDR1 SGHDT, CDR2 YYEEEE. This CDR3 comprises 14 residues. The J segment lost 4 bases and the V segment lost 6 bases, leaving 7 bases of the junction unmatched. The chain's CDR3 is CASMSGTTYNEQFF. The CDR3 DNA follows: TGTGCCAGCATGAGCGGGACTACATACAATGAGCAGTTCTTC. The full variable domain, in which reference TRBV5-6 and TRBJ2-1 provide the parts outside the CDR3, is DAGVTQSPTHLIKTRGQQVTLRCSPKSGHDTVSWYQQALGQGPQFIFQYYEEEERQRGNFPDRFSGHQFPNYSSELNVNALLLGDSALYLCASMSGTTYNEQFFGPGTRLTVL.

This sequence joins TRBV29-1 and TRBJ1-1; D gene unclear. CDR1 is SQVTM and CDR2 is ANQGSEA in the germline V gene. V was trimmed by 3 bases and J by 1 base, leaving 3 bases between them. This CDR3 spans 11 amino acids. DNA of the CDR3: TGCAGCGTTGACAAGAACACTGAAGCTTTCTTT. It translates to CSVDKNTEAFF.

The rearrangement links TRBV6-6 to TRBJ2-2; D is perhaps TRBD2 (6 bases). The length of the CDR3 is 14 residues. With 8 bases removed from V and 0 bases from J, the gap between germline ends came to 10 bases. Germline lookup yields CDR1 MNHNY and CDR2 SVGAGI (reference sequence). The DNA of the CDR3 is TGTGCCAGCCCAGCGGGTTCGAACACCGGGGAGCTGTTTTTT. Its translation is CASPAGSNTGELFF.